Following are 10 T cell receptor beta chains from one sample sequenced in a study of T cell repertoires in cytomegalovirus infection. Their recognized antigens are unknown. Each CDR3 protein is one row after TCRdb ran MiXCR on the reads. The data contain some 920,000 distinct CDR3 sequences, around 29% of them seen just once; the ten biggest clones take up about 14%. Source: cultured CD8+ T cells from PBMCs, taken from culture after CMV antigen stimulation. The receptors stem from a human donor in good health (CMV status not recorded). Some clones in this sample may be carry-over from other donors' samples.

V gene TRBV6-2 or TRBV6-3 combines with J gene TRBJ2-7; D is perhaps TRBD2 (5 bases). The CDR3 contains 16 residues. V lost 0 bases and J 4 bases, leaving 16 bases between the germline ends. Germline V gives CDR1 MNHEY, CDR2 SVGEGT. CDR3 coding DNA: TGTGCCAGCAGTTACTCGCTCCTAGAGGGTGAGTACGAGCAGTACGTC. This translates into CASSYSLLEGEYEQYV.

The rearrangement joins TRBV4-1 to TRBJ1-1, with unresolved D. This CDR3 is built from 12 residues. The ends were cut back, 3 bases at V and 7 bases at J, with 9 bases in the middle. Germline assignment: CDR1 MGHRA and CDR2 YSYEKL. Written as DNA, the CDR3 is TGCGCCAGCAGCCACATCGGCCTTGAAGCTTTCTTT. Protein sequence: CASSHIGLEAFF.

This clonotype was recorded a few times. In DNA, the CDR3 is TGTGCCAGCAGCTTAAGGAGGGAGGAGACCCAGTACTTC. It codes for CASSLRREETQYF. This sequence joins TRBV13 and TRBJ2-5; tentatively, D is TRBD2 (6 bases). In germline, CDR1 is PRHDT, CDR2 FYEKMQ (reference sequence). This CDR3 is 13 amino acids long. The V and J ends lost 2 bases and 5 bases respectively, with 9 bases between them.

This chain links TRBV10-3 with TRBJ2-3; 12 bases match TRBD2. The ends lost 4 bases at V and 2 bases at J; junction bases unmatched: 4. CDR1 ENHRY and CDR2 SYGVKD come from the germline V gene. The CDR3 length is 16 residues. The CDR3: CAISGTSGENTDTQYF. In nucleotides, the CDR3 is TGTGCCATCAGTGGGACTAGCGGGGAGAACACAGATACGCAGTATTTT.

Only one count was recorded for this clonotype. V usage is TRBV24-1 and J usage is TRBJ2-3, with D maybe TRBD2 (7 bases). This CDR3 spans 13 amino acids. The germline gives CDR1 KGHDR, CDR2 SFDVKD. V dropped 10 bases and J dropped 6 bases, with 16 bases sitting between them. CDR3 nucleotide sequence: TGTGCCACTCGGAAGGGGGGGTTGGATACGCAGTATTTT. The encoded protein is CATRKGGLDTQYF.

The genes are TRBV19 and TRBJ2-3, with D possibly matching TRBD1 (6 bases). CDR3 length: 15 amino acids. Trimming took off 3 bases at V and 3 bases at J, with 13 bases between the two ends. The germline CDR1 and CDR2 sequences are LNHDA and SQIVND (reference sequence). CDR3 DNA: TGTGCCAGTAGTATTCAGGGACATCGGACAGATACGCAGTATTTT. Its protein product is CASSIQGHRTDTQYF.

Many counts were recorded for this clonotype. This chain connects TRBV11-2 to TRBJ1-1; 10 bases map to TRBD1. V shed 2 bases and J 3 bases; nucleotides not matched to a gene: 15. The CDR3 spans 19 residues. From germline, CDR1 is SGHAT and CDR2 FQNNGV. CDR3 protein: CASSLWRDRGGARDTEAFF. DNA for the CDR3: TGTGCCAGCAGCTTATGGCGGGACAGGGGAGGGGCCCGGGACACTGAAGCTTTCTTT.

The genes are TRBV6-6 and TRBJ2-4, with a possible D match to TRBD2 (6 bases). Trimming took off 8 bases at V and 5 bases at J, with 25 bases between the two ends. Germline V gene data show CDR1 as MNHNY and CDR2 as SVGAGI (reference sequence). CDR3 length equals 17 residues. Here the CDR3 reads CASVGGYSSILENIQYF. CDR3 coding DNA: TGTGCCAGCGTGGGGGGATATAGCTCTATCCTCGAAAACATTCAGTACTTC.

This clonotype has more than one count but fewer than ten. The chain carries TRBV6-2 or TRBV6-3 and TRBJ1-3; D uncertain. With 0 bases removed from V and 4 bases from J, the gap between germline ends came to 10 bases. Per the germline V gene, CDR1 is MNHEY and CDR2 is SVGEGT. This CDR3 is built from 15 residues. In nucleotides, the CDR3 is TGTGCCAGCAGTTACTCCGGGAATACGGGAAACACCATATATTTT. Its translation: CASSYSGNTGNTIYF.

This clonotype was seen more than once but under ten times. V gene TRBV5-6 combines with J gene TRBJ1-1; D perhaps matches TRBD1 (5 bases). This CDR3 is 14 amino acids long. Germline assignment: CDR1 SGHDT and CDR2 YYEEEE. Trimming took 0 bases from V and 4 from J, leaving 10 bases between them. CDR3 in amino acids: CASSLGVRATEAFF. The CDR3 DNA sequence: TGTGCCAGCAGCTTGGGTGTCAGGGCCACTGAAGCTTTCTTT.